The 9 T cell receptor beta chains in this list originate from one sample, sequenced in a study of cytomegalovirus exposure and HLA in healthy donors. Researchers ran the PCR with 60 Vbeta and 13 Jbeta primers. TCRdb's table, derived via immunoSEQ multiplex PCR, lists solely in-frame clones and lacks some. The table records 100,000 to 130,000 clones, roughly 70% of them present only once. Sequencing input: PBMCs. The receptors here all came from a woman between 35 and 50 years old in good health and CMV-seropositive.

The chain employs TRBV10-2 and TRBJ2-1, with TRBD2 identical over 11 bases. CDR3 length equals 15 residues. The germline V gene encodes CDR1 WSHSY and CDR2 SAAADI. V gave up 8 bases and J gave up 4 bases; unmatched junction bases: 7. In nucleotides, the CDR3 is TGCGCCAGCTCGAGCGGGACTAGCGGATACAATGAGCAGTTCTTC. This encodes CASSSGTSGYNEQFF.

The CDR3 region has the DNA TGTGCCTGGAGAGAAACAGGGGGCAATAGTTCAAGACCCTGGAACACTGAAGCTTTCTTT. The encoded protein is CAWRETGGNSSRPWNTEAFF. The J gene is TRBJ1-1, the V gene TRBV30; the match to TRBD1 covers 9 bases. This CDR3 comprises 20 residues. The germline CDR1 and CDR2 sequences are GTSNPN and SVGIG (reference sequence). Trimming at V came to 3 bases and at J to 1 base, leaving 21 bases not matched to a gene.

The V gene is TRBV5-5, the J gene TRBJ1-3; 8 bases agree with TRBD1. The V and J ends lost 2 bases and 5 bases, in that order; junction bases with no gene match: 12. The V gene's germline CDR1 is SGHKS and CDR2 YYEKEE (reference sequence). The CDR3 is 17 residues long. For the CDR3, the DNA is TGTGCCAGCAGCTTATCGACAGGGGTCCTATCCCGAAACACCATATATTTT. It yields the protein CASSLSTGVLSRNTIYF.

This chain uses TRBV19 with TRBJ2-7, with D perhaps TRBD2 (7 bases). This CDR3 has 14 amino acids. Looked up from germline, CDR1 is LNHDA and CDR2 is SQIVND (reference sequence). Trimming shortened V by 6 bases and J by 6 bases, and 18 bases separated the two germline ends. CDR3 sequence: CASRARGGGSEQYF. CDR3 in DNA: TGTGCCAGTAGGGCCAGAGGGGGAGGGAGCGAGCAGTACTTC.

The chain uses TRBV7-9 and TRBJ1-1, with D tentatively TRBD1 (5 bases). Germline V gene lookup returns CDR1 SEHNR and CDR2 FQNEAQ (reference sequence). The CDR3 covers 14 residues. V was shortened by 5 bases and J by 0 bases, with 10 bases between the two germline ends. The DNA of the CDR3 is TGTGCCAGCAGCATGGACACGATGAACACTGAAGCTTTCTTT. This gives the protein CASSMDTMNTEAFF.

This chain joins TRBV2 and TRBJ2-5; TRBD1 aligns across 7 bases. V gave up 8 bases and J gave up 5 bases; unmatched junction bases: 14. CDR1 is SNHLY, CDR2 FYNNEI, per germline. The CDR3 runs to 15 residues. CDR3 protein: CASRYRGRNGETQYF. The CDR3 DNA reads TGTGCCAGCCGCTACAGGGGCCGTAACGGGGAGACCCAGTACTTC.

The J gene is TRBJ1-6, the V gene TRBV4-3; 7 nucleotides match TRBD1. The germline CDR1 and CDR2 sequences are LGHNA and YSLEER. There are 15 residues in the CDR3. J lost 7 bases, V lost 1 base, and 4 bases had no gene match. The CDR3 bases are TGCGCCAGCAGCCAAGGGATACAGGGGAATTCACCCCTCCACTTT. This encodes CASSQGIQGNSPLHF.

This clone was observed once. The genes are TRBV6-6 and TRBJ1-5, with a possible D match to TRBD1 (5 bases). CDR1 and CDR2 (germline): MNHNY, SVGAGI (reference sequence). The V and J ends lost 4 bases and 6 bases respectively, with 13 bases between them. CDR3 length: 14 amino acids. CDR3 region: CASSLGQGSQPQHF. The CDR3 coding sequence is TGTGCCAGCAGTTTAGGGCAGGGAAGTCAGCCCCAGCATTTT.

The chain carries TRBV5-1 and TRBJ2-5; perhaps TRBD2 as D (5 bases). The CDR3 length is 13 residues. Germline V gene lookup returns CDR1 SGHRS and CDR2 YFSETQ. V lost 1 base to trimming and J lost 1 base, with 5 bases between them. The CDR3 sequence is CASSLRGQETQYF. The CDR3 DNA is TGCGCCAGCAGCTTGCGGGGCCAAGAGACCCAGTACTTC.